One and the same sample provided the 20 T cell receptor beta chains below, sequenced in a study of Graves' ophthalmopathy and Graves' hyperthyroidism. Amplification targeted the TCR beta CDR3 regions, with RNA transcripts as the source material. The workflow started with a first-round RT-PCR run with HTBI primers and then moved on to a second-round multiplex PCR. A single record per CDR3 protein comes from TCRdb applying MiXCR to the multiplex PCR reads. This sample yields 400,000 or so distinct CDR3 sequences, of which roughly a sixth are seen a single time; 2.4% belongs to the top ten. Source material: peripheral blood. These receptors were obtained from an adult woman with stable Graves' hyperthyroidism.

In its sample, this clonotype was seen many times. The gene calls are TRBV10-3 and TRBJ1-2; D possibly corresponds to TRBD1 (5 bases). CDR3 length: 13 residues. Germline CDR1 ENHRY, CDR2 SYGVKD. V was pared by 6 bases and J by 2 bases, with 10 bases between. The CDR3 DNA is TGTGCCATCAGAGGGGAGGGGAACTATGGCTACACCTTC. The encoded protein is CAIRGEGNYGYTF.

This clonotype is a singleton in its sample. CDR3 sequence reads: CASTFYGGLGNQPQHF. In DNA form, the CDR3 reads TGTGCCAGCACCTTCTACGGAGGCCTGGGGAATCAGCCCCAGCATTTT. The chain uses TRBV6-2 or TRBV6-3 and TRBJ1-5; D uncertain. The CDR3 consists of 16 residues. Germline CDR1 is MNHEY and CDR2 is SVGEGT. V was trimmed by 7 bases and J by 4 bases, leaving 20 bases between them.

This clonotype was counted a few times. The chain links TRBV9 to TRBJ2-5; D remains ambiguous. Between the trimmed V and J ends, which lost 0 bases and 7 bases, there was a span of 10 bases. Looked up from germline, CDR1 is SGDLS and CDR2 is YYNGEE. This CDR3 region has 13 residues. CDR3 loop: CASSVEDKRTQYF. The CDR3 DNA reads TGTGCCAGCAGCGTAGAGGATAAGAGGACCCAGTACTTC.

This clonotype came up many times. The chain combines TRBV10-3 with TRBJ1-2; D call uncertain. The CDR3 sequence is 15 residues long. The V end was cut by 2 bases, the J end by 3 bases, with 13 bases between. Germline V CDR1 and CDR2: ENHRY, SYGVKD. For the CDR3, the DNA is TGTGCCATCAGTGAGGTCCGGTCCGGGGACTATGGCTACACCTTC. Protein: CAISEVRSGDYGYTF.

In this sample, this clonotype turned up many times. V gene TRBV28 combines with J gene TRBJ2-5; 8 nucleotides line up with TRBD1. V dropped 5 bases and J dropped 5; count of bases not matched to a gene: 13. CDR1 MDHEN and CDR2 SYDVKM come from the germline V gene. The CDR3 is 16 amino acids. In nucleotides, the CDR3 is TGTGCCAGCAGTCTGCGGGACAGGTCGAGGGGGGAGACCCAGTACTTC. Protein sequence: CASSLRDRSRGETQYF.

This clonotype was detected many times. V is TRBV11-2 and J is TRBJ1-1; D gene unclear. Germline V lookup: CDR1 SGHAT, CDR2 FQNNGV. V was shortened by 6 bases and J by 2 bases, with 16 bases between the two germline ends. The CDR3 has 15 residues. The CDR3 coding sequence is TGTGCCAGCAGGGTCATGGGAATAGCCAACACTGAAGCTTTCTTT. Residues: CASRVMGIANTEAFF.

The rearrangement uses TRBV5-1 and TRBJ1-1, with a tentative D call TRBD1 (5 bases). From germline, CDR1 is SGHRS and CDR2 YFSETQ. CDR3 length: 15 residues. V was clipped by 3 bases and J by 0 bases, with 12 bases between them. The CDR3 here is CASSSKGYMNTEAFF. CDR3 DNA: TGCGCCAGCAGCTCCAAGGGGTACATGAACACTGAAGCTTTCTTT. The whole variable domain, remainder taken from reference TRBV5-1 and TRBJ1-1, is KAGVTQTPRYLIKTRGQQVTLSCSPISGHRSVSWYQQTPGQGLQFLFEYFSETQRNKGNFPGRFSGRQFSNSRSEMNVSTLELGDSALYLCASSSKGYMNTEAFFGQGTRLTVV.

The table lists this clonotype with many counts. This sequence joins TRBV10-3 and TRBJ2-2; D is undetermined. The germline V and J ends were trimmed by 0 bases and 7 bases, with 3 bases remaining between them. Germline V gives CDR1 ENHRY, CDR2 SYGVKD. The CDR3 is made up of 12 amino acids. This chain's CDR3 is CAISESDGELFF. For the CDR3, the DNA is TGTGCCATCAGTGAGTCCGACGGGGAGCTGTTTTTT.

This clonotype was counted ten times or more. The chain links TRBV29-1 to TRBJ1-2; D uncertain. Trimming took 4 bases from V and 6 from J, leaving 12 bases between them. The CDR3 has 12 residues. Germline CDR1 and CDR2: SQVTM and ANQGSEA. The CDR3: CSVGRFKNGYTF. The CDR3 nucleotides are TGCAGCGTTGGACGCTTTAAAAATGGCTACACCTTC. The full variable domain, with the rest looked up from reference TRBV29-1 and TRBJ1-2, is SAVISQKPSRDICQRGTSLTIQCQVDSQVTMMFWYRQQPGQSLTLIATANQGSEATYESGFVIDKFPISRPNLTFSTLTVSNMSPEDSSIYLCSVGRFKNGYTFGSGTRLTVV.

This clonotype was seen only a few times. The chain uses TRBV3-1 and TRBJ1-2, with 9 positions matching TRBD1. The junction had 14 bases not matched to a gene; V was cut back by 4 bases and J by 11 bases. Per the germline V gene, CDR1 is LGHDT and CDR2 is YNNKEL (reference sequence). This CDR3 has 15 amino acids. CDR3 protein: CASSPVRTGAVRYTF. As DNA, the CDR3 is TGTGCCAGCAGCCCGGTCCGGACAGGGGCGGTTCGGTACACCTTC.

This clonotype was found many times. The genes are TRBV6-1 and TRBJ2-7; a weak D match, TRBD1 (6 bases). CDR3 length: 16 residues. V was trimmed by 4 bases and J by 1 base, leaving 17 bases between them. The germline V gene has CDR1 MNHNS and CDR2 SASEGT. The CDR3, as DNA: TGTGCCAGCAGTGGGGACAAAACCCAAGCTTCCTACGAGCAGTACTTC. Translation: CASSGDKTQASYEQYF.

This clonotype has a count of ten or more. This chain uses TRBV6-5 with TRBJ2-7, with 10 nucleotides matching TRBD1. CDR1 is MNHEY, CDR2 SVGAGI, per germline. The CDR3 has 15 amino acids. The V and J ends lost 0 bases and 9 bases, in that order; junction bases with no gene match: 8. The CDR3 DNA reads as TGTGCCAGCAGTTACTCGGATCCAGGACAGGGGGGGCAGTACTTC. This gives the protein CASSYSDPGQGGQYF.

The sample holds many counts of this clonotype. This chain joins TRBV11-1 and TRBJ2-7; TRBD1 aligns across 7 bases. The trim removed 4 bases at V and 2 bases at J, leaving 11 bases unmatched. Germline CDR1 SGHAT, CDR2 FQDESV (reference sequence). The CDR3 is 16 residues long. The CDR3 here is CASSSHSGTAPYEQYF. CDR3 nucleotide sequence: TGTGCCAGCAGCTCCCACTCGGGGACAGCCCCCTACGAGCAGTACTTC. Full variable domain (rest looked up from reference TRBV11-1 and TRBJ2-7): EAEVAQSPRYKITEKSQAVAFWCDPISGHATLYWYRQILGQGPELLVQFQDESVVDDSQLPKDRFSAERLKGVDSTLKIQPAELGDSAMYLCASSSHSGTAPYEQYFGPGTRLTVT.

This clonotype came up many times. The V gene is TRBV2, the J gene TRBJ1-2; D gene uncertain. Trimming pared 6 bases from V and 5 bases from J, leaving 16 bases between. Germline lookup yields CDR1 SNHLY and CDR2 FYNNEI. CDR3 length: 14 residues. This CDR3 reads CASRGGLDGYGYTF. The DNA of the CDR3 is TGTGCCAGCAGAGGAGGTCTTGATGGGTATGGCTACACCTTC. The full variable domain, completed using reference TRBV2 and TRBJ1-2, is EPEVTQTPSHQVTQMGQEVILRCVPISNHLYFYWYRQILGQKVEFLVSFYNNEISEKSEIFDDQFSVERPDGSNFTLKIRSTKLEDSAMYFCASRGGLDGYGYTFGSGTRLTVV.

The CDR3 spells CASSHHPGLAGPHYEQYF. The CDR3, as DNA: TGTGCCAGCAGCCATCACCCGGGACTAGCGGGACCCCATTACGAGCAGTACTTC. V and J are TRBV11-2 and TRBJ2-7; 13 nucleotides match TRBD2. The CDR3 has 18 residues. The V gene's germline CDR1 is SGHAT and CDR2 FQNNGV. V dropped 5 bases and J dropped 4; count of bases not matched to a gene: 14.

Only a few counts were recorded for this clonotype. This may be a read error, as it is one base from a much larger clone. No conserved phenylalanine or tryptophan is present at the end of the CDR3, so a read error is the likely explanation. J is TRBJ2-2 and V is TRBV27, with D perhaps TRBD2 (6 bases). The CDR3 loop spans 15 amino acids. From germline, CDR1 is MNHEY and CDR2 SMNVEV (reference sequence). Trimming stripped 3 bases from V and 1 base from J, with 9 bases between. The CDR3: CASSFNGRNTGELFL. The DNA for the CDR3 is TGTGCCAGCAGTTTTAACGGGAGGAACACCGGGGAGCTGTTTCTT.

This clonotype was observed many times. This chain links TRBV20-1 with TRBJ2-7; D call uncertain. Germline V CDR1 and CDR2: DFQATT, SNEGSKA (reference sequence). There are 11 residues in the CDR3. The V and J ends lost 3 bases and 2 bases respectively, with 5 bases between them. Here the CDR3 DNA reads TGCAGTGCTAGGATGGCCTACGAGCAGTACTTC. Residues: CSARMAYEQYF.

Worth noting for this clonotype: A clone one base away is much larger, so this may be a read error. The rearrangement joins TRBV2 to TRBJ1-6; 7 nucleotides line up with TRBD1. Per the germline V gene, CDR1 is SNHLY and CDR2 is FYNNEI. This CDR3 has 14 amino acids. The CDR3 nucleotides read TGTGCCATCAGTGAGCCGACAGGGAATTCACCCCTCCACTTT. This codes for CAISEPTGNSPLHF. Drawing the rest from reference TRBV2 and TRBJ1-6, the complete variable domain is EPEVTQTPSHQVTQMGQEVILRCVPISNHLYFYWYRQILGQKVEFLVSFYNNEISEKSEIFDDQFSVERPDGSNFTLKIRSTKLEDSAMYFCAISEPTGNSPLHFGNGTRLTVT.

This clonotype was recorded at least ten times. The chain employs TRBV12-3 or TRBV12-4 and TRBJ2-2; a possible D gene is TRBD2 (5 bases). This CDR3 is 15 amino acids long. The germline V and J ends were trimmed by 3 bases and 8 bases, with 16 bases remaining between them. The CDR3 nucleotides are TGTGCCAGCAGTTTGGCGTCGACGGAGGAGGGGGAGCTGTTTTTT. Protein: CASSLASTEEGELFF.

In its sample, this clonotype was seen many times. The J gene is TRBJ2-7, the V gene TRBV20-1, with 8 bases fitting TRBD1. This CDR3 spans 13 amino acids. V trimming: 6 bases; J trimming: 0 bases; junction bases outside the gene matches: 4. Germline assignment: CDR1 DFQATT and CDR2 SNEGSKA (reference sequence). CDR3 sequence reads: CSAYRGSSYEQYF. The CDR3 DNA reads TGCAGTGCGTACAGGGGGTCCTCCTACGAGCAGTACTTC.